Included here is one TCR beta chain sequence, with context. The specificity of this receptor is unknown. One base away there is no much larger clone; base qualities are not given. The data were taken from a study of blood T cell repertoires in COVID-19 (dated by TCRdb to 2020 to 2022). Regarding the study in general: Samples covering the acute and convalescent phases of COVID-19 were provided by collaborators in the United States, Italy and Spain. The prospective study material was composed of cDNA or gDNA derived from T cells, B-cell-depleted T cells, or PBMCs. Subjects who had been exposed to COVID-19, were actively infected with it, or had recovered from it provided the deeply sampled blood TCRbeta repertoires that made up the dataset. The repertoires were released in a freely available public database meant as a resource for research on the immune response to SARS-CoV-2. Samples came from the ongoing ImmuneRACE study (first 160 participants) plus 1,254 subjects from 6 global collaborators. Nearly every sample came with metadata listing a de-identified subject ID, COVID-19 status, age in years and sex. Where available, HLA class I and class II types were taken from metadata supplied by the sample provider and were not determined by assay-based typing. Findings and caveats that apply to the study as a whole: The amount of clinical and demographic metadata varied by source and participant and was provided uncurated.

Whole blood was collected in K2EDTA tubes by collaborating institutions according to the institutions' own protocols. For TCRbeta analysis, collaborators shipped samples in one of three forms: frozen whole blood, isolated PBMCs, or DNA extracted from either of those sample types. Reading the germline V gene gives CDR1 SGDLS and CDR2 YYNGEE. The germline ends are 38 bases apart after V is trimmed by 4 bases and J by 5 bases. The CDR3 numbers 22 residues from cysteine through phenylalanine. The read is trimmed to its CDR3 DNA, 66 bases read in frame from base 1. TCRbeta CDR3 regions were amplified from genomic DNA by means of the immunoSEQ Assay, a bias-controlled multiplex PCR. The paper's processing steps were these. The number of nucleated cells in each sample was estimated from the amplification of reference gene primers within the assay. Sequence reads were collapsed and filtered to measure the absolute abundance of every unique TCRbeta CDR3 rearrangement. For each sample, productive Simpson clonality was calculated as the square root of Simpson's diversity index across productive rearrangements. Drawn from immuneACCESS, this table holds only the in-frame rearrangements with V and J called that TCRdb kept. Clones are partly lost; checked studies trace under half to an unresolved V gene and leave the rest unexplained. The D gene and trimming were derived from the DNA, and the V and J assignments and clone size from that table. This sample has a few hundred thousand clones in its table, and around 90% of those were observed once. The top ten clonotypes cover approximately 6.8% of the sample.

The receptor was isolated from a woman in her seventies with active or convalescent COVID-19. Source material: peripheral blood. The sequence joins TRBV9 to TRBJ2-3, with a tentative D gene TRBD2 over 8 matching bases. The sequenced DNA: TGTGCCAGCAGCAGATATTACGACCAACAGGGGATCACGGGGGGGCGAGTAGATACGCAGTATTTT. It translates to CASSRYYDQQGITGGRVDTQYF.